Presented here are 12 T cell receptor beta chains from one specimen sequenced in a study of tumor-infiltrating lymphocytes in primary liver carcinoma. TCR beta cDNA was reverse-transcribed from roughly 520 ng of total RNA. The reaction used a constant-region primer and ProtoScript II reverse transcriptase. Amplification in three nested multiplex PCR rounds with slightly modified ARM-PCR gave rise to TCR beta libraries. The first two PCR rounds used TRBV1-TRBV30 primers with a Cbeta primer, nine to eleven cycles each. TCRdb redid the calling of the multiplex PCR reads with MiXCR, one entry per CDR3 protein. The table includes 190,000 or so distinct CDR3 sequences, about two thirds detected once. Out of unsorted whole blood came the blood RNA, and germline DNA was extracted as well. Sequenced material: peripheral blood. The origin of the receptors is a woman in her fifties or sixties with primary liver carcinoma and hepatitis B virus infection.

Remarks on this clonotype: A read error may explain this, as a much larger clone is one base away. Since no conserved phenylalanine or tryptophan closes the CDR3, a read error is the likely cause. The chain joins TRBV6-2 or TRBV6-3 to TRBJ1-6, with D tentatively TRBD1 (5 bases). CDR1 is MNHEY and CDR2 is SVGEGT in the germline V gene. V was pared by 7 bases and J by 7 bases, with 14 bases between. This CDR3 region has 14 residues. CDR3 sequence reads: CASTPGSGNSPLHL. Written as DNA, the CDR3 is TGTGCCAGCACCCCAGGGAGCGGGAATTCACCCCTCCACTTA.

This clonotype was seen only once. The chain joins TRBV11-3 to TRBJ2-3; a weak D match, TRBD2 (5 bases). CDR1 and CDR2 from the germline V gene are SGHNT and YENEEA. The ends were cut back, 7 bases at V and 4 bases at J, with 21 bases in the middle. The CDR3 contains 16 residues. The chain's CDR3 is CASNPGILALPDTQYF. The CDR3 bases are TGTGCCAGCAACCCCGGGATATTAGCGCTCCCAGATACGCAGTATTTT.

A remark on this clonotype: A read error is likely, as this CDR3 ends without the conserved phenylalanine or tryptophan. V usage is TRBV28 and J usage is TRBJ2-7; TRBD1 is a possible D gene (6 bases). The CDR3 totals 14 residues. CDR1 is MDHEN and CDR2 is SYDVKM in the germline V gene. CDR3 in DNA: TGTGTCAGCAGTGCCCGGGGACACAGCTACGAGCAGTACCTC. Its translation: CVSSARGHSYEQYL.

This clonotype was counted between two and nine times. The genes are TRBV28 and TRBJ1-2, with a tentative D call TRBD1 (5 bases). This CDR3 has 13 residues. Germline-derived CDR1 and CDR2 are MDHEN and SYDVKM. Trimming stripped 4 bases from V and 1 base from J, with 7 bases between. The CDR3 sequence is CASSSQGNYGYTF. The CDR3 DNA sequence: TGTGCCAGCAGTTCTCAGGGTAACTATGGCTACACCTTC.

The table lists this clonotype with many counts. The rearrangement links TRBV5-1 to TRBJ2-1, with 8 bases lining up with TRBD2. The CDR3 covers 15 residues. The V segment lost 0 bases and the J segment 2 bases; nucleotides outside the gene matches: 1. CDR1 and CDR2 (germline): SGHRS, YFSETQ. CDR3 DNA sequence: TGCGCCAGCAGCTTGGGCGGGAGGACCTACAATGAGCAGTTCTTC. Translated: CASSLGGRTYNEQFF.

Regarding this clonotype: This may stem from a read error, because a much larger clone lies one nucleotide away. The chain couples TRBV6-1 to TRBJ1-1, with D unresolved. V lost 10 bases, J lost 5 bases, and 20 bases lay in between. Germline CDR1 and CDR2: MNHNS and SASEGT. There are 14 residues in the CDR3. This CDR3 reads CANSGKLWGTEAFF. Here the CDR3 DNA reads TGTGCCAACAGCGGAAAATTGTGGGGAACTGAAGCTTTCTTT.

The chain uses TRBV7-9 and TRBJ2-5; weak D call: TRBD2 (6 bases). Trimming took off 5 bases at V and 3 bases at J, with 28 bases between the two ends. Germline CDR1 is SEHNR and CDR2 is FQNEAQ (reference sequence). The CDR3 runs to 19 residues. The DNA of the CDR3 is TGTGCCAGCAGCCCCGGTGGCGGGACCAACGTGGGCCGGGAAGAGACCCAGTACTTC. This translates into CASSPGGGTNVGREETQYF.

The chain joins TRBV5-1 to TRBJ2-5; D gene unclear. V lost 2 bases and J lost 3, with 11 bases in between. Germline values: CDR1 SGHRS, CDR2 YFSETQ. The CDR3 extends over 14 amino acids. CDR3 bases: TGCGCCAGCAGCTTATTAAGCAGAAAAGAGACCCAGTACTTC. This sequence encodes CASSLLSRKETQYF.

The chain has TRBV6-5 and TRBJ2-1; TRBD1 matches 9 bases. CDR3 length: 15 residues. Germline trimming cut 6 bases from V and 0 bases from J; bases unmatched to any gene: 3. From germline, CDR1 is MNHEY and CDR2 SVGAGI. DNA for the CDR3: TGTGCCAGCAGGCGGGACAGGGACTCCTACAATGAGCAGTTCTTC. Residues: CASRRDRDSYNEQFF.

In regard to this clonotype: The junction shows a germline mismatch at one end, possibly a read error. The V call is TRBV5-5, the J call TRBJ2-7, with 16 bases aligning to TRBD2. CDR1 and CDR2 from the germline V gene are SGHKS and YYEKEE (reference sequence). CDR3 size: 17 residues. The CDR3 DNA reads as TGTGCCAGCTCCGAGGGACTAGCGGGAGGGCTCTCCAACGAGCAGTACTTC. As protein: CASSEGLAGGLSNEQYF.

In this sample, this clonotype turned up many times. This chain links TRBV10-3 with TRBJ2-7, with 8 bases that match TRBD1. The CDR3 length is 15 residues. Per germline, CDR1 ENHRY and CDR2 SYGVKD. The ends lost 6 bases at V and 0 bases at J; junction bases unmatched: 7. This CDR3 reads CAIRAGTGASYEQYF. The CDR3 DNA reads TGTGCCATCAGGGCCGGGACAGGCGCCTCCTACGAGCAGTACTTC.

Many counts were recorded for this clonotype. This CDR3 reads CASSPGWGGRGYEQYF. In nucleotides, the CDR3 is TGTGCCAGCAGCCCGGGCTGGGGAGGTCGAGGCTACGAGCAGTACTTC. This sequence joins TRBV11-2 and TRBJ2-7, with D possibly being TRBD2 (6 bases). The V gene's germline CDR1 is SGHAT and CDR2 FQNNGV. CDR3 length equals 16 residues. V was pared by 5 bases and J by 3 bases, with 20 bases between.